This passage covers 31 T cell receptor beta chains from one sample sequenced in a study of control samples from healthy donors and cancer patients. The protocol was immunoSEQ multiplex PCR, while the TCRdb copy is restricted to in-frame clones and leaves out a portion. The sample records 150,000 to 200,000 clones, 90% being singletons. The sample consisted of blood. These receptors all come from a woman between 45 and 65 years old in good health.

The chain uses TRBV18 and TRBJ1-1, with D hard to call. The V gene lost 4 bases and the J gene lost 1 base, with 7 bases spanning the gap. Germline V CDR1 and CDR2: KGHSH, LQKENI. This CDR3 contains 13 residues. The CDR3 sequence: CASSLQPNTEAFF. In nucleotides, the CDR3 is TGTGCCAGCTCACTCCAGCCGAACACTGAAGCTTTCTTT.

V is TRBV9 and J is TRBJ1-3; D might be TRBD1 (6 bases). V lost 4 bases to trimming and J lost 0 bases, with 14 bases between them. Germline values: CDR1 SGDLS, CDR2 YYNGEE. The CDR3 loop spans 16 amino acids. The CDR3: CASSSFTGLSGNTIYF. The CDR3 nucleotides read TGTGCCAGCAGCTCATTTACAGGGCTCTCTGGAAACACCATATATTTT. Based on the CDR3 plus reference TRBV9 and TRBJ1-3, the full variable domain is DSGVTQTPKHLITATGQRVTLRCSPRSGDLSVYWYQQSLDQGLQFLIQYYNGEERAKGNILERFSAQQFPDLHSELNLSSLELGDSALYFCASSSFTGLSGNTIYFGEGSWLTVV.

The chain recombines TRBV2 with TRBJ1-2; D not certain. Trimming took 8 bases from V and 3 from J, leaving 13 bases between them. Germline CDR1 SNHLY, CDR2 FYNNEI. The CDR3 consists of 13 residues. The CDR3 DNA follows: TGTGCCAGCGTCGGTTACAGCTACTATGGCTACACCTTC. Amino acids: CASVGYSYYGYTF. The variable domain in full, completed from reference TRBV2 and TRBJ1-2, reads EPEVTQTPSHQVTQMGQEVILRCVPISNHLYFYWYRQILGQKVEFLVSFYNNEISEKSEIFDDQFSVERPDGSNFTLKIRSTKLEDSAMYFCASVGYSYYGYTFGSGTRLTVV.

This clone was seen only once. This sequence joins TRBV7-2 and TRBJ2-7, with D possibly TRBD1 on 7 matching bases. The germline V gene encodes CDR1 SGHTA and CDR2 FQGNSA. The CDR3 consists of 14 residues. V lost 5 bases to trimming and J lost 3 bases, with 14 bases between them. The CDR3 loop reads CASSAGQTHYEQYF. CDR3 DNA: TGTGCCAGCAGCGCGGGACAGACGCACTACGAGCAGTACTTC. Full variable domain (missing parts from reference TRBV7-2 and TRBJ2-7): GAGVSQSPSNKVTEKGKDVELRCDPISGHTALYWYRQSLGQGLEFLIYFQGNSAPDKSGLPSDRFSAERTGGSVSTLTIQRTQQEDSAVYLCASSAGQTHYEQYFGPGTRLTVT.

V usage is TRBV10-3 and J usage is TRBJ2-5, with 7 bases lining up with TRBD2. CDR1 ENHRY and CDR2 SYGVKD come from the germline V gene. With 2 bases clipped from V and 7 bases from J, the junction kept 1 base outside the gene matches. The CDR3 has 12 amino acids. This CDR3 reads CAISEQRGTQYF. The CDR3 DNA reads as TGTGCCATCAGTGAGCAGCGGGGGACCCAGTACTTC.

This chain uses TRBV27 with TRBJ1-5; 7 nucleotides line up with TRBD1. There are 16 residues in the CDR3. The germline V gene has CDR1 MNHEY and CDR2 SMNVEV (reference sequence). V trimming: 6 bases; J trimming: 4 bases; junction bases outside the gene matches: 12. CDR3: CASRGDRDTGNQPQHF. In DNA form, the CDR3 reads TGTGCCAGCAGGGGTGACAGGGACACCGGAAATCAGCCCCAGCATTTT.

V and J are TRBV7-8 and TRBJ1-5; 8 bases agree with TRBD1. Per germline, CDR1 SGHVS and CDR2 FQNEAQ. The trim removed 1 base at V and 1 base at J, leaving 0 bases unmatched. CDR3 size: 15 residues. CDR3 sequence (DNA): TGTGCCAGCAGCTTAGGGACAGGGAGCAATCAGCCCCAGCATTTT. Translation: CASSLGTGSNQPQHF.

V gene TRBV5-4 combines with J gene TRBJ2-3; perhaps TRBD1 as D (6 bases). Germline V gene data show CDR1 as SGHNT and CDR2 as YYREEE (reference sequence). The CDR3 is 15 residues long. V lost 5 bases and J lost 0, with 13 bases in between. CDR3 in amino acids: CASSPTGSSTDTQYF. CDR3 coding DNA: TGTGCCAGCAGTCCGACAGGCTCTAGCACAGATACGCAGTATTTT.

This clone appeared a single time. V and J are TRBV5-5 and TRBJ2-4; no definite D call. Germline loops: CDR1 SGHKS, CDR2 YYEKEE (reference sequence). The V and J ends lost 3 bases and 3 bases respectively, with 10 bases between them. The CDR3 extends over 14 amino acids. This CDR3 is CASSYLAGKNIQYF. As DNA, the CDR3 is TGTGCCAGCAGCTACCTCGCCGGCAAAAACATTCAGTACTTC.

The rearrangement links TRBV4-3 to TRBJ1-6; D is possibly TRBD1 (5 bases). There are 14 residues in the CDR3. The germline V gene has CDR1 LGHNA and CDR2 YSLEER. Trimming stripped 4 bases from V and 3 bases from J, with 7 bases between. Here the CDR3 DNA reads TGCGCCAGCAGCCGGGACCTCTATAATTCACCCCTCCACTTT. It is translated as CASSRDLYNSPLHF.

This chain uses TRBV10-3 with TRBJ1-6; D is unclear. CDR1 and CDR2 (germline): ENHRY, SYGVKD. CDR3 length: 15 residues. The V end lost 3 bases, the J end lost 5 bases, and 11 bases lay between the germline ends. The CDR3 region has the DNA TGTGCCATCAGTGAAGGCTTGTTAGATAATTCACCCCTCCACTTT. Amino acids: CAISEGLLDNSPLHF.

V is TRBV4-1 and J is TRBJ2-7; 7 positions agree with TRBD1. The J segment lost 3 bases and the V segment lost 2 bases, leaving 7 bases of the junction unmatched. The CDR3 is 15 residues long. The germline CDR1 and CDR2 sequences are MGHRA and YSYEKL. The CDR3 bases are TGCGCCAGCAGCCAACTCGGGACAGATCGCTACGAGCAGTACTTC. Amino acids: CASSQLGTDRYEQYF.

This chain connects TRBV5-6 to TRBJ1-1; tentatively, D is TRBD1 (5 bases). Germline-derived CDR1 and CDR2 are SGHDT and YYEEEE. V was shortened by 4 bases and J by 5 bases, with 15 bases between the two germline ends. The CDR3 is made up of 14 amino acids. Here the CDR3 DNA reads TGTGCCAGCAGCACAGGCCTCCGGGGAACTGAAGCTTTCTTT. It codes for CASSTGLRGTEAFF.

V usage is TRBV9 and J usage is TRBJ2-5, with D perhaps matching TRBD1 (7 bases). Trimming pared 0 bases from V and 2 bases from J, leaving 17 bases between. The CDR3 runs 17 residues. Per germline, CDR1 SGDLS and CDR2 YYNGEE. CDR3 DNA: TGTGCCAGCAGCGTAGGAGCCCGACAGGGACTGCAAGAGACCCAGTACTTC. As protein: CASSVGARQGLQETQYF.

This clone has only one observation. V is TRBV7-3 and J is TRBJ2-5; 8 nucleotides agree with TRBD2. The CDR3 has 14 amino acids. Germline-derived CDR1 and CDR2 are SGHTA and FQGTGA. V was pared by 3 bases and J by 2 bases, with 2 bases of the junction left unmatched. CDR3 region: CASSFGGAQETQYF. The CDR3, as DNA: TGTGCCAGCAGCTTCGGGGGGGCGCAAGAGACCCAGTACTTC.

The genes are TRBV7-9 and TRBJ2-1; D remains unclear. CDR3 length equals 15 residues. Germline CDR1 reads SEHNR; CDR2 reads FQNEAQ (reference sequence). The ends were cut back, 1 base at V and 0 bases at J, with 7 bases in the middle. The CDR3 protein is CASSLEPYSYNEQFF. The CDR3 region has the DNA TGTGCCAGCAGCTTAGAACCCTACTCCTACAATGAGCAGTTCTTC.

The chain links TRBV24-1 to TRBJ2-2; no clear D. Germline loops: CDR1 KGHDR, CDR2 SFDVKD. The V gene lost 1 base and the J gene lost 6 bases, with 17 bases spanning the gap. The CDR3 has 17 residues. The CDR3 loop reads CATSDFGAEAFSGELFF. Written as DNA, the CDR3 is TGTGCCACCAGTGATTTTGGCGCGGAAGCATTTTCCGGGGAGCTGTTTTTT.

The rearrangement uses TRBV15 and TRBJ1-3, with 8 bases lining up with TRBD1. Germline V gene sequence: CDR1 LNHNV, CDR2 YYDKDF (reference sequence). CDR3 length: 19 amino acids. V was pared by 0 bases and J by 0 bases, with 10 bases of the junction left unmatched. Here the CDR3 reads CATSRDRNRGEISGNTIYF. The DNA of the CDR3 is TGTGCCACCAGCAGAGATCGGAACAGGGGGGAGATCTCTGGAAACACCATATATTTT.

The rearrangement links TRBV9 to TRBJ1-4, with TRBD1 identical over 7 bases. The CDR3 is 16 residues long. V shed 1 base and J 5 bases; nucleotides not matched to a gene: 8. Germline CDR1 SGDLS, CDR2 YYNGEE. DNA of the CDR3: TGTGCCAGCAGCGTATCCCCGACAGGGCAGAATGAAAAACTGTTTTTT. Amino acid sequence: CASSVSPTGQNEKLFF. Combining the CDR3 with reference TRBV9 and TRBJ1-4 gives the whole variable domain DSGVTQTPKHLITATGQRVTLRCSPRSGDLSVYWYQQSLDQGLQFLIQYYNGEERAKGNILERFSAQQFPDLHSELNLSSLELGDSALYFCASSVSPTGQNEKLFFGSGTQLSVL.

This chain uses TRBV24-1 with TRBJ1-5; no clear D. Germline V gives CDR1 KGHDR, CDR2 SFDVKD. The CDR3 has 14 residues. Trimming took 5 bases from V and 1 from J, leaving 8 bases between them. The DNA for the CDR3 is TGTGCCACCAGTGTCGCAGCAAGCAATCAGCCCCAGCATTTT. Its protein is CATSVAASNQPQHF.

The chain links TRBV7-8 to TRBJ1-4; D may be TRBD1 (5 bases). Germline V gene sequence: CDR1 SGHVS, CDR2 FQNEAQ. The CDR3 totals 14 residues. Deletions cut 1 base from V and 7 bases from J, with 10 bases between. The CDR3 is CASSLGQGREKLFF. CDR3 coding DNA: TGTGCCAGCAGCTTAGGGCAGGGCCGTGAAAAACTGTTTTTT.

With respect to this clone: Other DNA sequences of this sample code for an identical CDR3. The chain uses TRBV7-2 and TRBJ1-5, with no clear D. CDR1 is SGHTA and CDR2 is FQGNSA in the germline V gene. This CDR3 spans 13 amino acids. V was clipped by 1 base and J by 6 bases, with 7 bases between them. As DNA, the CDR3 is TGTGCCAGCAGCTTAGATTCGGGTCAGCCCCAGCATTTT. This translates into CASSLDSGQPQHF.

This sequence joins TRBV30 and TRBJ2-5; D could derive from TRBD1 or TRBD2 (6 bases each). CDR3 length: 15 residues. In germline, CDR1 is GTSNPN, CDR2 SVGIG (reference sequence). V lost 0 bases and J 5 bases, leaving 16 bases between the germline ends. CDR3 protein: CAWSVFGGARETQYF. CDR3 in DNA: TGTGCCTGGAGTGTATTCGGGGGCGCGCGGGAGACCCAGTACTTC.

This clone occurred a few times. The CDR3 nucleotides read TGTGCCAGCAGTTTAAAGGGGACGGATTACGAGCAGTACTTC. It encodes CASSLKGTDYEQYF. The chain is built from TRBV27 and TRBJ2-7; D could derive from TRBD1 or TRBD2 (5 bases each). The length of the CDR3 is 14 residues. The germline CDR1 and CDR2 sequences are MNHEY and SMNVEV (reference sequence). V was pared by 2 bases and J by 4 bases, with 12 bases between.

The chain links TRBV2 to TRBJ1-2; TRBD1 matches 9 bases. The CDR3 has 13 amino acids. Germline CDR1 and CDR2: SNHLY and FYNNEI. V dropped 5 bases and J dropped 8; count of bases not matched to a gene: 6. The CDR3 sequence is CASSPGQGYGYTF. Written as DNA, the CDR3 is TGTGCCAGCAGTCCGGGACAGGGATACGGCTACACCTTC.

The genes are TRBV5-6 and TRBJ1-1; 9 nucleotides align to TRBD1. The CDR3 has 13 amino acids. Germline CDR1 reads SGHDT; CDR2 reads YYEEEE. Losses at the gene ends were 4 bases for V and 6 bases for J; bases not matched to a gene: 4. CDR3: CASSVGTGPEAFF. The CDR3 DNA is TGTGCCAGCAGCGTGGGGACAGGGCCTGAAGCTTTCTTT.

The rearrangement joins TRBV5-6 to TRBJ2-1; D is unresolved. The CDR3 is 14 amino acids. The V and J ends lost 1 base and 1 base respectively, with 6 bases between them. Germline V gives CDR1 SGHDT, CDR2 YYEEEE. This chain's CDR3 is CASSLTLSYNEQFF. CDR3 coding DNA: TGTGCCAGCAGCTTGACGCTATCCTACAATGAGCAGTTCTTC.

The V call is TRBV5-4, the J call TRBJ1-1, with 12 bases lining up with TRBD1. Germline values: CDR1 SGHNT, CDR2 YYREEE (reference sequence). The trim removed 4 bases at V and 1 base at J, leaving 5 bases unmatched. CDR3 size: 16 residues. Here the CDR3 DNA reads TGTGCCAGCAGCCCTGGGACAGGGGGCAAGAACACTGAAGCTTTCTTT. It specifies CASSPGTGGKNTEAFF.

The V gene is TRBV28, the J gene TRBJ1-5; no firm D call. The V gene's germline CDR1 is MDHEN and CDR2 SYDVKM. Deletions cut 7 bases from V and 0 bases from J, with 13 bases between. CDR3 length: 15 residues. The CDR3 region is CASTPGSDSNQPQHF. In nucleotides, the CDR3 is TGTGCCAGCACCCCCGGGTCGGATAGCAATCAGCCCCAGCATTTT.

The chain uses TRBV12-3 or TRBV12-4 and TRBJ2-1; D is possibly TRBD1 (5 bases). The CDR3 has 11 amino acids. V was pared by 4 bases and J by 7 bases, with 5 bases between. In DNA, the CDR3 is TGTGCCAGCAGTTCAGGGAATGAGCAGTTCTTC. It specifies CASSSGNEQFF.

This clone has only a few counts. The chain couples TRBV18 to TRBJ2-7; D may be TRBD2 (6 bases). Germline CDR1 reads KGHSH; CDR2 reads LQKENI. The CDR3 loop spans 14 amino acids. V was trimmed by 5 bases and J by 4 bases, leaving 15 bases between them. The CDR3 region is CASSVGRPEYEQYF. The CDR3 DNA is TGTGCCAGCTCAGTCGGGAGACCGGAGTACGAGCAGTACTTC.